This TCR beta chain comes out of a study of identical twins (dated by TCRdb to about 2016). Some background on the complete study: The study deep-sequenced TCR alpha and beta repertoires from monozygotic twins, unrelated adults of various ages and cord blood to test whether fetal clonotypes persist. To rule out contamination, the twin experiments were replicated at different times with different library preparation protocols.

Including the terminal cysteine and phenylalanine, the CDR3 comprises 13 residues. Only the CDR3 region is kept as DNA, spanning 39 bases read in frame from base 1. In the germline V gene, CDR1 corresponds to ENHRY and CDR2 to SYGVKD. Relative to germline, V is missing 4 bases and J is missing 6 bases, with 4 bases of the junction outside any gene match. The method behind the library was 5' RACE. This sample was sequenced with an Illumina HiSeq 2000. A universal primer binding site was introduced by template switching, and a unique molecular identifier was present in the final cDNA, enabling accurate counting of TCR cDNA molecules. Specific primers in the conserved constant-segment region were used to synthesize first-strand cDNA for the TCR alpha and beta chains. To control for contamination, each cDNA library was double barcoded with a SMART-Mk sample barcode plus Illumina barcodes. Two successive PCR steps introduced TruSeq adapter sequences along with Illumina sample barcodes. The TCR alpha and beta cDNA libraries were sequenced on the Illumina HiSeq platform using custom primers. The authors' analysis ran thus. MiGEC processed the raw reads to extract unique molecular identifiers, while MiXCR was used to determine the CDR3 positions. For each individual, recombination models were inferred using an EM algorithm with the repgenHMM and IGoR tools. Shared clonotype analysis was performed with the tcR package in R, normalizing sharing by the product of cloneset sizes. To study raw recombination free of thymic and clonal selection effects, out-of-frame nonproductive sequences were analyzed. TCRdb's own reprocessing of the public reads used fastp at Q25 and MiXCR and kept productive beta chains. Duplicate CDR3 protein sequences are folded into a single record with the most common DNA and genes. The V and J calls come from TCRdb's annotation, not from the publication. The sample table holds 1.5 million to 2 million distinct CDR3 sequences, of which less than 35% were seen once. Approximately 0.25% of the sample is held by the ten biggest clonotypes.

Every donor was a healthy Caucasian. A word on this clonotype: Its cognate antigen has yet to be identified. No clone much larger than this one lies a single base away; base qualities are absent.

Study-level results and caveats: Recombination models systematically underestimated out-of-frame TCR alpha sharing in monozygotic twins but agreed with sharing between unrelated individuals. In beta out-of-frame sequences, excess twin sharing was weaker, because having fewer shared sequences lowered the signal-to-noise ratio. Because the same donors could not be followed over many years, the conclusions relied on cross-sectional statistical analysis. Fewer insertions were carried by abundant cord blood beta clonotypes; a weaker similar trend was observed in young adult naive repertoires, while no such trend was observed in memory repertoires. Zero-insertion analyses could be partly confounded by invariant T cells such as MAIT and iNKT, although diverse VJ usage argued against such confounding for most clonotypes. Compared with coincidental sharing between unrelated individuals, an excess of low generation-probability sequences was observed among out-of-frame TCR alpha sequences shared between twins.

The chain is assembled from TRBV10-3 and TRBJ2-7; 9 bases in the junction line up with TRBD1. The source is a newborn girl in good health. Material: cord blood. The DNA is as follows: TGTGCCATCAGTGGGACAGGGGTGAGCGAGCAGTACTTC. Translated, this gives CAISGTGVSEQYF.